The text below deals with one TCR beta chain. No antigen is known for it. The repertoire was sequenced with immunoSEQ multiplex PCR; TCRdb's copy has only in-frame clones and lacks some. Of 200,000 or so clones in the sample, roughly 82% were seen once. CDR1 SEHNR and CDR2 FQNEAQ come from the germline V gene (reference sequence). With 0 bases removed from V and 5 bases from J, the gap between germline ends came to 7 bases. There are 14 residues in the CDR3. The data belong to a study of cytomegalovirus exposure and HLA in healthy donors. Whole-study context: A later analysis reported the same platform for the 95 to 150 validation repertoires and the roughly 630 first-cohort repertoires.

Donors were drawn from the approximately 130-subject validation cohort, separate from the approximately 670-subject first cohort. Findings and limits, study-wide: The study put 150 or so TCR beta chains on its list as cytomegalovirus-associated. Reports credit the classifier with highly specific, highly sensitive diagnosis of cytomegalovirus status.

This chain joins TRBV7-9 and TRBJ2-2; D is undetermined. The TCR comes from a man younger than 35 in good health and CMV-seropositive. The sequencing sample was made of PBMCs. This chain's CDR3 is CASSLAPGTGELFF. CDR3 nucleotide sequence: TGTGCCAGCAGCTTAGCCCCAGGTACCGGGGAGCTGTTTTTT. The full variable domain, with the rest looked up from reference TRBV7-9 and TRBJ2-2, is DTGVSQNPRHKITKRGQNVTFRCDPISEHNRLYWYRQTLGQGPEFLTYFQNEAQLEKSRLLSDRFSAERPKGSFSTLEIQRTEQGDSAMYLCASSLAPGTGELFFGEGSRLTVL.